A selection of T cell receptor beta chains follows, all from one sample in a study of blood T cell repertoires in COVID-19. The data were produced by immunoSEQ multiplex PCR, yet TCRdb's version contains in-frame clones alone and is incomplete. The top ten clones hold roughly 5.6% of a sample with 210,000 or so clones, about 88% of them seen once. The sequencing sample was made of peripheral blood. The source of these receptors is a woman aged 40 to 50 who had recovered from COVID-19. Both conserved end residues are part of each CDR3. The order of the fields is V gene, J gene, D gene, clone size, CDR3 protein, CDR3 DNA. The D gene is left open where the match is weak. Where a row states a size, it is once, few, many or the class of an expanded clone; other rows omit it.

v_call: TRBV6-2/TRBV6-3
j_call: TRBJ2-1
d_call: TRBD1
clone_size: -
cdr3_aa: CASSYRQGEYNEQFF
cdr3_nt: TGTGCCAGCAGTTATCGCCAGGGGGAATACAATGAGCAGTTCTTC

v_call: TRBV11-2
j_call: TRBJ1-2
d_call: -
clone_size: -
cdr3_aa: CASSLFRGWNYGYTF
cdr3_nt: TGTGCCAGCAGCTTGTTTCGGGGGTGGAACTATGGCTACACCTTC

v_call: TRBV7-8
j_call: TRBJ2-7
d_call: -
clone_size: once
cdr3_aa: CASSFSYSEQYF
cdr3_nt: TGTGCCAGCAGCTTTAGTTACTCCGAGCAGTACTTC

v_call: TRBV5-1
j_call: TRBJ2-7
d_call: -
clone_size: -
cdr3_aa: CASSLGDTASEQYF
cdr3_nt: TGCGCCAGCAGCTTGGGAGACACCGCTTCCGAGCAGTACTTC

v_call: TRBV3-1/TRBV3-2
j_call: TRBJ2-5
d_call: TRBD2
clone_size: once
cdr3_aa: CASSQDLGLAGAEGETQYF
cdr3_nt: TGTGCCAGCAGCCAAGATCTAGGACTAGCGGGAGCGGAGGGAGAGACCCAGTACTTC

v_call: TRBV28
j_call: TRBJ2-1
d_call: TRBD2
clone_size: -
cdr3_aa: CASNSPPSGTNNEQFF
cdr3_nt: TGTGCCAGCAACTCCCCGCCTAGCGGGACAAACAATGAGCAGTTCTTC

v_call: TRBV11-2
j_call: TRBJ1-5
d_call: TRBD1
clone_size: -
cdr3_aa: CASSSGQGLQPQHF
cdr3_nt: TGTGCCAGCAGCTCAGGACAGGGACTTCAGCCCCAGCATTTT

v_call: TRBV7-9
j_call: TRBJ2-3
d_call: TRBD2
clone_size: -
cdr3_aa: CATRPGGRGTDTQYF
cdr3_nt: TGTGCCACCCGCCCTGGCGGGAGGGGAACAGATACGCAGTATTTT

v_call: TRBV5-6
j_call: TRBJ2-5
d_call: TRBD1
clone_size: once
cdr3_aa: CASSYRDRGQETQYF
cdr3_nt: TGTGCCAGCAGCTACCGGGACAGGGGTCAAGAGACCCAGTACTTC

v_call: TRBV15
j_call: TRBJ1-1
d_call: -
clone_size: -
cdr3_aa: CATSRDPARGAHTEAFF
cdr3_nt: TGTGCCACCAGCAGAGATCCTGCGCGGGGGGCGCACACTGAAGCTTTCTTT

v_call: TRBV30
j_call: TRBJ1-5
d_call: -
clone_size: few
cdr3_aa: CAWSPGGGNQPQHF
cdr3_nt: TGTGCCTGGAGCCCCGGCGGGGGCAATCAGCCCCAGCATTTT

v_call: TRBV2
j_call: TRBJ2-3
d_call: TRBD2
clone_size: -
cdr3_aa: CASSGTSGTPDAQYF
cdr3_nt: TGTGCCAGCAGTGGGACTAGCGGGACGCCGGATGCGCAGTATTTT

v_call: TRBV11-2
j_call: TRBJ1-6
d_call: TRBD1
clone_size: -
cdr3_aa: CASSDPGQGANSPLHF
cdr3_nt: TGTGCCAGCAGCGACCCGGGACAGGGCGCAAATTCACCCCTCCACTTT